These 8 T cell receptor beta chains were sequenced from one sample in a study of T cells in Graves' hyperthyroidism and ophthalmopathy. Researchers took RNA transcripts and amplified the TCR beta CDR3 regions from them. HTBI primers were used for first-round RT-PCR of the TCR CDR3. TCRdb analysed the multiplex PCR reads with MiXCR anew, one entry per CDR3 protein. The table records about 46,000 distinct CDR3 sequences, 45% to 50% of them present only once. Sequenced input: peripheral blood or thyroid tissue (not recorded which). The source is a woman in her 50s with Graves' hyperthyroidism.

The sample holds many counts of this clonotype. This sequence joins TRBV24-1 and TRBJ2-3; perhaps TRBD2 as D (6 bases). Germline CDR1 and CDR2: KGHDR and SFDVKD. This CDR3 is 16 amino acids long. V dropped 0 bases and J dropped 2 bases, with 11 bases sitting between them. The CDR3 spells CATSDLASAFTDTQYF. CDR3 DNA sequence: TGTGCCACCAGTGATTTGGCTAGCGCGTTCACAGATACGCAGTATTTT.

The chain couples TRBV9 to TRBJ1-1; D is undetermined. Germline loops: CDR1 SGDLS, CDR2 YYNGEE. Trimming took 7 bases from V and 1 from J, leaving 17 bases between them. The CDR3 has 15 amino acids. The CDR3 is CASGPDAQTNTEAFF. The CDR3 DNA is TGTGCCAGCGGCCCAGACGCACAGACGAACACTGAAGCTTTCTTT.

The J gene is TRBJ2-2, the V gene TRBV9; 7 positions agree with TRBD1. In germline, CDR1 is SGDLS, CDR2 YYNGEE. After removal of 6 bases from V and 14 bases from J, the junction contained 16 bases not matched to a gene. The CDR3 sequence is 14 residues long. In nucleotides, the CDR3 is TGTGCCAGCACACAGGGGTTAAACACCGGGCCCCTGTTTTTT. The encoded protein is CASTQGLNTGPLFF.

The V call is TRBV6-5, the J call TRBJ1-1, with D uncertain. Trimming shortened V by 6 bases and J by 5 bases, and 7 bases separated the two germline ends. The germline V gene has CDR1 MNHEY and CDR2 SVGAGI. The CDR3 is 11 residues long. DNA of the CDR3: TGTGCCAGCAGGGTAGGGACTGAAGCTTTCTTT. The encoded protein is CASRVGTEAFF.

CDR3 DNA: TGCAGTGCCTCACAGGGTGGCGGAAATCGTAATACGCAGTATTTT. It encodes CSASQGGGNRNTQYF. The chain has TRBV20-1 and TRBJ2-3; D perhaps matches TRBD1 (6 bases). V was cut by 6 bases and J by 7 bases, with 23 bases left in between. Germline V gene lookup returns CDR1 DFQATT and CDR2 SNEGSKA (reference sequence). The CDR3 is made up of 15 amino acids.

The table lists this clonotype with many counts. The chain joins TRBV5-5 to TRBJ2-7; 10 nucleotides align to TRBD1. V dropped 4 bases and J dropped 1; count of bases not matched to a gene: 5. The germline gives CDR1 SGHKS, CDR2 YYEKEE (reference sequence). This CDR3 region has 15 residues. CDR3 bases: TGTGCCAGCAGCCGGGACAGGGGCCGGTCCTACGAGCAGTACTTC. Protein product: CASSRDRGRSYEQYF.

This clonotype occurred many times. The chain employs TRBV20-1 and TRBJ2-3, with 7 bases identical to TRBD2. This CDR3 contains 14 residues. CDR1 and CDR2 from the germline V gene are DFQATT and SNEGSKA (reference sequence). V gave up 3 bases and J gave up 0 bases; unmatched junction bases: 3. This CDR3 is CSASDSGSTDTQYF. CDR3 bases: TGCAGTGCTAGTGATAGCGGGAGCACAGATACGCAGTATTTT.

The chain joins TRBV15 to TRBJ2-2, with 12 positions matching TRBD2. V lost 3 bases and J lost 0; bases outside the gene matches: 8. This CDR3 is built from 19 residues. CDR1 LNHNV and CDR2 YYDKDF come from the germline V gene (reference sequence). CDR3 sequence reads: CATSSPMTSGSANTGELFF. The CDR3 nucleotides read TGTGCCACCAGCAGCCCGATGACTAGCGGGAGCGCGAACACCGGGGAGCTGTTTTTT.